This TCR beta chain is drawn from a study of blood T cell repertoires in COVID-19. Study-wide background: From T cells, B-cell-depleted T cells, or PBMCs came the material, which was cDNA or gDNA.

Followed longitudinally, the Seattle patients had been enrolled during active infection. This clone was seen more than once but under ten times. The CDR3 runs to 15 residues. Germline CDR1 and CDR2: SGHRS and YFSETQ. Trimming removed 4 bases from V and 0 bases from J, with 10 bases in between. Methods used by the authors: Nucleated cell number was recorded as an estimate derived from reference gene primer amplification. Using immunoSEQ multiplex PCR, the repertoire was profiled, and TCRdb retains in-frame clones only, with some absent. V and J calls and clone size are given by that table; D and trimming were obtained from the DNA. The sample has tens of thousands of clones; around 85% are singletons.

The origin of this receptor is a woman aged 80 or over with COVID-19, enrolled during active disease. This chain connects TRBV5-1 to TRBJ1-4; a weak D match, TRBD1 (6 bases). The source material was peripheral blood. This chain's CDR3 is CASSARTATNEKLFF. Here the CDR3 DNA reads TGCGCCAGCAGCGCCAGGACAGCAACTAATGAAAAACTGTTTTTT.